Sequencing of this T cell receptor (beta chain) was carried out in a study of regulatory T cells in long-lasting Graves disease. Indicated time point: persistent/refractory GD, antithyroid drugs over 5 years with positive TRAb. Construction of the TCR library relied on RNA isolated from PBMCs. Germline-derived CDR1 and CDR2 are SGHAT and FQDESV (reference sequence). Trimming cost V 1 base and J 4 bases, with 13 bases left between them. There are 15 residues in the CDR3. This clonotype was seen only a few times. Lacking the conserved final phenylalanine or tryptophan, this CDR3 likely reflects a read error. iRepertoire HTBI primers and Arm-PCR of CDR3 regions built TCR beta libraries. TCRdb analysed the multiplex PCR reads with MiXCR anew, one entry per CDR3 protein. The data hold fewer than 450,000 distinct CDR3 sequences, with about a fifth observed a single time.

The source is a female donor with Graves disease. The sample was peripheral blood mononuclear cells (PBMCs), taken when the disease was refractory, from a patient treated with antithyroid drugs. The chain recombines TRBV11-1 with TRBJ2-5, with D perhaps TRBD2 (5 bases). The CDR3 region has the DNA TGTGCCAGCAGCTTAGTGAACGGGGTGTTAGAGACCCAGTACTCC. Its protein is CASSLVNGVLETQYS.